This record covers a single T cell receptor (beta chain). Its target is unknown. Trimming shortened V by 7 bases and J by 2 bases, and 18 bases separated the two germline ends. The CDR3 is 15 residues long. Germline CDR1 is LNHDA and CDR2 is SQIVND (reference sequence). This entry comes from a study of T cell responses to AZD1222 COVID-19 vaccine. Findings and caveats of the study: With two AZD1222 doses given, Spike-specific TCR breadth and depth both rose. Every sample of the repertoires postdated the peak T cell response. The number of AZD1222 recipients seropositive at baseline was only six. Most donors were white British and more were female, and clonal diversity was possibly underestimated.

Here immunoSEQ multiplex PCR was the method, and the copy in TCRdb shows in-frame clones only, minus some. Of over 110,000 clones listed, more than 85% are singletons. The specimen comprised peripheral blood, sampled on day 0 of AZD1222 vaccination. The sequence came from an adult in good health. The rearrangement uses TRBV19 and TRBJ2-7; D gene uncertain. This CDR3 reads CASTYGVGLAYEQYF. DNA for the CDR3: TGTGCCAGTACTTATGGCGTTGGGTTAGCCTACGAGCAGTACTTC.